This T cell receptor (beta chain) was captured by sequencing in a study of PD-L1 blockade in urothelial cancer. Study-level information: Median blood clonality was roughly 0.078, with 75,000 to 90,000 unique TCRs. Regarding the study as a whole: Clones that were tumor-associated expanded more in the blood of durable-benefit patients at 3 weeks. Pretreatment TCR clonality in blood, when below the median, was predictive of better survival.

V was shortened by 4 bases and J by 1 base, with 12 bases between the two germline ends. Germline CDR1 and CDR2: SGHNT and YYREEE (reference sequence). This CDR3 contains 15 residues. The investigators introduced synthetic TCR analog templates into each PCR as spikes. Some clones are missing from TCRdb's copy, which holds only in-frame ones; the method was immunoSEQ multiplex PCR. The sample has more than 35,000 clones, roughly four fifths seen once; the top ten hold more than 3%. With regard to this clone: Its antigen is not known.

The chain employs TRBV5-4 and TRBJ2-4, with D possibly TRBD1 on 6 matching bases. Sequences were derived from PBMCs, sampled around atezolizumab (anti-PD-L1) treatment. This TCR came from a man aged 65 to 79 with urothelial cancer. The CDR3 DNA is TGTGCCAGCAGCCCTGGGGACAACGCCAAAAACATTCAGTACTTC. Translated, it gives CASSPGDNAKNIQYF. Full variable domain (remainder filled in from reference TRBV5-4 and TRBJ2-4): ETGVTQSPTHLIKTRGQQVTLRCSSQSGHNTVSWYQQALGQGPQFIFQYYREEENGRGNFPPRFSGLQFPNYSSELNVNALELDDSALYLCASSPGDNAKNIQYFGAGTRLSVL.